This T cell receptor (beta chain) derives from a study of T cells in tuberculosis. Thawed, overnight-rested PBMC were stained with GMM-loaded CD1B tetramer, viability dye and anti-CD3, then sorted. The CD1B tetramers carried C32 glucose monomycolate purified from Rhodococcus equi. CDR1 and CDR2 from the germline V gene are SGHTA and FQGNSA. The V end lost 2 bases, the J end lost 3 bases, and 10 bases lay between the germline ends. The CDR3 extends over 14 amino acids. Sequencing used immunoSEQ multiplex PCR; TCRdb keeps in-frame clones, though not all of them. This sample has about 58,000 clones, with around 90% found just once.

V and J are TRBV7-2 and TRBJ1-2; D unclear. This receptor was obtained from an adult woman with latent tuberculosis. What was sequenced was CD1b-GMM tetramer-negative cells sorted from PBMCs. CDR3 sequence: CASSLTDTYYGYTF. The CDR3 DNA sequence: TGTGCCAGCAGCTTAACCGACACCTACTATGGCTACACCTTC.